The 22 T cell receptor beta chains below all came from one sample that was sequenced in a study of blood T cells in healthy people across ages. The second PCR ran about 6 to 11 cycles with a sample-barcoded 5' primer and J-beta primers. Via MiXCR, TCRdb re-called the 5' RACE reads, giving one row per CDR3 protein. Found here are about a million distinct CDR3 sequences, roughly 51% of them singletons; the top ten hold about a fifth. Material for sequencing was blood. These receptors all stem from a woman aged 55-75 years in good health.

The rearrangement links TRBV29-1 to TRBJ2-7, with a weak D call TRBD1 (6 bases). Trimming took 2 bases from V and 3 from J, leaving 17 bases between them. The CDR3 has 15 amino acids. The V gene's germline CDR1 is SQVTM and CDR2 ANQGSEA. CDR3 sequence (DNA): TGCAGCGTTGAAAGATCCGGGGCAGGGGACTACGAGCAGTACTTC. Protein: CSVERSGAGDYEQYF.

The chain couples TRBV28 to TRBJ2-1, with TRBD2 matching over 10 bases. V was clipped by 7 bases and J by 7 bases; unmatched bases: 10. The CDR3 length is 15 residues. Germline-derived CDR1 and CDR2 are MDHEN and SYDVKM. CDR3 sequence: CASKRRTSGINEQFF. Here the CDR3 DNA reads TGTGCCAGCAAGAGGAGAACTAGCGGGATTAATGAGCAGTTCTTC.

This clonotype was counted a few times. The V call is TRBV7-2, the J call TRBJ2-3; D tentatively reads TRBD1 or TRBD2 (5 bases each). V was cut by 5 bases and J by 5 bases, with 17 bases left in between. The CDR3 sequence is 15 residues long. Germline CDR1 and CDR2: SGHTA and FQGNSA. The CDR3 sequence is CASSPGPRGLDTQYF. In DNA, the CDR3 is TGTGCCAGCAGCCCGGGGCCCCGGGGCCTAGATACGCAGTATTTT.

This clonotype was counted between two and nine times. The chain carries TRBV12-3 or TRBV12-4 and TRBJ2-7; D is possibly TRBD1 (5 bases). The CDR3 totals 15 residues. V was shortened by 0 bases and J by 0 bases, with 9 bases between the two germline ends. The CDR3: CASSLAQTASYEQYF. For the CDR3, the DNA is TGTGCCAGCAGTTTAGCGCAGACAGCCTCCTACGAGCAGTACTTC.

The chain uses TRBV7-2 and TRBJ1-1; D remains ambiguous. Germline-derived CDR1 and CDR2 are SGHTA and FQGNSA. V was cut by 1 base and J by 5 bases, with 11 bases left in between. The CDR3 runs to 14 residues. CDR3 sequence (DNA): TGTGCCAGCAGCTTAGAAAGGGTGTGGACTGAAGCTTTCTTT. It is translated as CASSLERVWTEAFF.

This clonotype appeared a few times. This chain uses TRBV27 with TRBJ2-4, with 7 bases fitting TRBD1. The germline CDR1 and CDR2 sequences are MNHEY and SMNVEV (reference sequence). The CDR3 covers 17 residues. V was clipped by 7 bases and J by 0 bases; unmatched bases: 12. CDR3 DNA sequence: TGTGCCAGCAACCAATGGACAGGCCTACTAGCCAAAAACATTCAGTACTTC. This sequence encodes CASNQWTGLLAKNIQYF.

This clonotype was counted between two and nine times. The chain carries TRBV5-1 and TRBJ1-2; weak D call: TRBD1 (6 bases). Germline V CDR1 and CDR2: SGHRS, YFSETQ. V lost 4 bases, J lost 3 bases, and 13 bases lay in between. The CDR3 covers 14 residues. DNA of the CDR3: TGCGCCAGCAGCGGGGGCAGTGCAGACTATGGCTACACCTTC. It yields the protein CASSGGSADYGYTF.

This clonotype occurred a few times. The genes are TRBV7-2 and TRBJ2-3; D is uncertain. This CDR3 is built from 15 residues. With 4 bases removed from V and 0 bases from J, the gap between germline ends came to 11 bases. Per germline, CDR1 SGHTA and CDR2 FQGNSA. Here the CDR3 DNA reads TGTGCCAGCAGCTCCTCTAGGACGAGCACAGATACGCAGTATTTT. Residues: CASSSSRTSTDTQYF.

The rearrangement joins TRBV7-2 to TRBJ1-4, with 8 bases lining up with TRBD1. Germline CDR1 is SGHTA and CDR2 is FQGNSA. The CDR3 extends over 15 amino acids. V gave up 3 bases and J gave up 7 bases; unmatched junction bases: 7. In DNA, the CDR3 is TGTGCCAGCAGCTTTCAGGGGGCAGGGGTTGAAAAACTGTTTTTT. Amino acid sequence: CASSFQGAGVEKLFF. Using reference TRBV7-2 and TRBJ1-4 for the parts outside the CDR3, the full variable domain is GAGVSQSPSNKVTEKGKDVELRCDPISGHTALYWYRQSLGQGLEFLIYFQGNSAPDKSGLPSDRFSAERTGGSVSTLTIQRTQQEDSAVYLCASSFQGAGVEKLFFGSGTQLSVL.

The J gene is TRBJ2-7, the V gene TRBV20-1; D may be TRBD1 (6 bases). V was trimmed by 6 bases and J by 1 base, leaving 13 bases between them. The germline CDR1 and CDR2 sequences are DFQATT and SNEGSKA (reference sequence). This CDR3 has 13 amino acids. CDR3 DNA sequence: TGCAGTGCAACGACAGGACCATCCTACGAGCAGTACTTC. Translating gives CSATTGPSYEQYF.

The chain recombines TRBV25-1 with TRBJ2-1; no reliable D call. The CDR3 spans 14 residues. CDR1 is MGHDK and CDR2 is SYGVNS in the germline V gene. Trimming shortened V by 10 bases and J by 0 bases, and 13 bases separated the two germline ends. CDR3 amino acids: CANTGRGSYNEQFF. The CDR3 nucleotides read TGTGCCAACACTGGCAGAGGCTCCTACAATGAGCAGTTCTTC.

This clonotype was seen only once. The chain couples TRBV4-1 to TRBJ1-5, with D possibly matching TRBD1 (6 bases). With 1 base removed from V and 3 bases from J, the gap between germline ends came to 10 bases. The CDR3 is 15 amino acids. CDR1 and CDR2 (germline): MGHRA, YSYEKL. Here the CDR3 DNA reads TGCGCCAGCAGCCAAGGACAGGCCAACAATCAGCCCCAGCATTTT. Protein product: CASSQGQANNQPQHF.

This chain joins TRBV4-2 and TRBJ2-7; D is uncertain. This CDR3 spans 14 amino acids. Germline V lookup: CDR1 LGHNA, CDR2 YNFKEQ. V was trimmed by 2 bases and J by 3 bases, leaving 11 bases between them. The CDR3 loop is CASSQRFYLYEQYF. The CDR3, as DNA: TGTGCCAGCAGCCAACGCTTCTACCTCTACGAGCAGTACTTC.

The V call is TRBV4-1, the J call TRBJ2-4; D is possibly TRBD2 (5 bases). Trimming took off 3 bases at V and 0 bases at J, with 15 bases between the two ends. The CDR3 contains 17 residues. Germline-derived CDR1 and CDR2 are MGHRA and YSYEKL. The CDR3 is CASSQPSSGVAKNIQYF. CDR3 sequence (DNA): TGCGCCAGCAGCCAGCCTTCGTCCGGGGTAGCCAAAAACATTCAGTACTTC.

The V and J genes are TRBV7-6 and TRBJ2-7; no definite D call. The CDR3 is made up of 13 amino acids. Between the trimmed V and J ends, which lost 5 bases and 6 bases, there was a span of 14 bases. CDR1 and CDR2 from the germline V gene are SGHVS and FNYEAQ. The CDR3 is CASSADPYVEQYF. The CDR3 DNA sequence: TGTGCCAGCAGCGCAGACCCGTACGTCGAGCAGTACTTC.

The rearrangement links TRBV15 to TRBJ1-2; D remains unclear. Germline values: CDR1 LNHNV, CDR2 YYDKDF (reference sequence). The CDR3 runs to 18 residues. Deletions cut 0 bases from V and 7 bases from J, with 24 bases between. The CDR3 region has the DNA TGTGCCACCAGCAGAGATCAACGAATTTTAAAAGGAAAGGGTGGCTACACCTTC. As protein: CATSRDQRILKGKGGYTF.

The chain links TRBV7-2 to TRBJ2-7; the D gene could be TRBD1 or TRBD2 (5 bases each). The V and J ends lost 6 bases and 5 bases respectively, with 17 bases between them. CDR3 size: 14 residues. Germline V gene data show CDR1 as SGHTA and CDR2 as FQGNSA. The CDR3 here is CASSSRDPGNEQYF. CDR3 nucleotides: TGTGCCAGCAGTTCGAGGGACCCCGGGAACGAGCAGTACTTC.

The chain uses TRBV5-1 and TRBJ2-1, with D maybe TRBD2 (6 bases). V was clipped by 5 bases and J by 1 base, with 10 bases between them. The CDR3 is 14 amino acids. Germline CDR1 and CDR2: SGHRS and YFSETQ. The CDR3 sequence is CASRIGSSYNEQFF. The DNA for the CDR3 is TGCGCCAGCAGGATCGGGAGTTCCTACAATGAGCAGTTCTTC.

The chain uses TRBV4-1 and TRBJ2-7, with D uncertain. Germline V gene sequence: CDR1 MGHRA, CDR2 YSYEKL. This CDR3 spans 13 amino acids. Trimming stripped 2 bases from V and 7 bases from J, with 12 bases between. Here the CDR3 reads CASSQNLVNEQYF. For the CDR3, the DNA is TGCGCCAGCAGCCAAAACTTGGTGAATGAGCAGTACTTC.

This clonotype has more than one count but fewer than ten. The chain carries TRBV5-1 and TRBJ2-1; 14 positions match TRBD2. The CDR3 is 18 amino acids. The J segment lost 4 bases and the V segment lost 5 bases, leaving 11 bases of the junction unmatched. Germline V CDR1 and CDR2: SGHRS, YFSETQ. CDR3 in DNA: TGCGCCAGCAGGGGTAGTGAGGGACTAGCGGGAGCATACAATGAGCAGTTCTTC. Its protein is CASRGSEGLAGAYNEQFF.

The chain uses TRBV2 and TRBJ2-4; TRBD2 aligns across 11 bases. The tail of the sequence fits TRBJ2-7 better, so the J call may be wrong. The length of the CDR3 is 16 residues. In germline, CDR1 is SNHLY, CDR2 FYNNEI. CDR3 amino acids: CASRGTSGQPGHEQYF. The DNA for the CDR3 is TGTGCCAGCAGGGGGACTAGCGGCCAACCGGGTCACGAGCAGTACTTC.

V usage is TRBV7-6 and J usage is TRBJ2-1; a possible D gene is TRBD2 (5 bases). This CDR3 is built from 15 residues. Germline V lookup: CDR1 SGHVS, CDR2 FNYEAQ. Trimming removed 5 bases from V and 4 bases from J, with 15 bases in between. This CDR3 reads CASSRYPGKYNEQFF. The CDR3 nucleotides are TGTGCCAGCAGCCGTTATCCGGGAAAATACAATGAGCAGTTCTTC.